The next 13 T cell receptor beta chains were all read from a single sample in a study of blood T cell repertoires in COVID-19. TCRdb's table, derived via immunoSEQ multiplex PCR, lists solely in-frame clones and lacks some. The sample carries about 160,000 clones, over 70% recorded once. What was sequenced was PBMCs or T cells enriched from blood (not recorded which). The receptors here all came from an older woman who had recovered from COVID-19.

The chain joins TRBV11-2 to TRBJ2-5; 16 bases match TRBD2. The CDR3 consists of 18 residues. Germline assignment: CDR1 SGHAT and CDR2 FQNNGV. Germline trimming cut 4 bases from V and 7 bases from J; bases unmatched to any gene: 12. CDR3 coding DNA: TGTGCCAGCAGCTCGAGGCTGGGACTAGCGGGGGGGATTGGGACCCAGTACTTC. Translating it yields CASSSRLGLAGGIGTQYF.

This clone has ten or more counts. The chain links TRBV6-5 to TRBJ2-2, with a possible D match to TRBD2 (5 bases). The V end was cut by 5 bases, the J end by 4 bases, with 14 bases between. CDR1 is MNHEY and CDR2 is SVGAGI in the germline V gene. The CDR3 has 15 amino acids. The CDR3 DNA follows: TGTGCCAGCAGTCGAAATAGCGAACCCACCGGGGAGCTGTTTTTT. It yields the protein CASSRNSEPTGELFF.

The chain combines TRBV6-2 or TRBV6-3 with TRBJ2-1, with TRBD1 matching over 8 bases. The CDR3 runs 16 residues. J gave up 4 bases and V 0 bases, and 5 bases lay outside the gene matches. CDR1 MNHEY and CDR2 SVGEGT come from the germline V gene. The DNA of the CDR3 is TGTGCCAGCAGTTACTCCAGCAGGGGGCTATACAATGAGCAGTTCTTC. Translating it yields CASSYSSRGLYNEQFF.

This rearrangement joins TRBV2 to TRBJ1-4; 10 bases match TRBD1. Trimming cost V 7 bases and J 2 bases; bases outside gene matches: 7. This CDR3 has 16 residues. Germline CDR1 SNHLY, CDR2 FYNNEI. In DNA form, the CDR3 reads TGTGCCAGCACTGGGACAGGGGTCTCCACTAATGAAAAACTGTTTTTT. Protein: CASTGTGVSTNEKLFF.

This clone was seen only a few times. Other DNA sequences in this specimen translate into the identical CDR3. V and J are TRBV29-1 and TRBJ2-7; 7 positions match TRBD2. Germline assignment: CDR1 SQVTM and CDR2 ANQGSEA. Trimming removed 7 bases from V and 0 bases from J; junction bases left unmatched: 6. This CDR3 has 13 residues. The CDR3 loop is CSALAESSYEQYF. The CDR3 coding sequence is TGCAGCGCGCTAGCGGAGAGCTCCTACGAGCAGTACTTC.

The V and J genes are TRBV18 and TRBJ2-3; 9 bases line up with TRBD1. The CDR3 has 17 residues. J lost 0 bases, V lost 1 base, and 5 bases had no gene match. The V gene's germline CDR1 is KGHSH and CDR2 LQKENI. CDR3 bases: TGTGCCAGCTCACCACTACAGGGGGCAAAGAGCACAGATACGCAGTATTTT. Its translation: CASSPLQGAKSTDTQYF.

V usage is TRBV5-1 and J usage is TRBJ2-3; tentative D call: TRBD2 (5 bases). The CDR3 is made up of 12 amino acids. With 4 bases removed from V and 5 bases from J, the gap between germline ends came to 8 bases. Germline V gene sequence: CDR1 SGHRS, CDR2 YFSETQ. The CDR3 nucleotides are TGCGCCAGCAGCCCCAGCGGAGATACGCAGTATTTT. Translating gives CASSPSGDTQYF.

The chain links TRBV21-1 to TRBJ2-1; TRBD2 was called by the table and not checked on the DNA. TRBV21-1 is reported as a pseudogene. The CDR3 loop spans 17 amino acids. For the CDR3, the DNA is TGTGCCAGCAGCAGTCAAGGGCCCGGGGGGGCCCCAAATGAGCAGTTCTTC. Translated, it gives CASSSQGPGGAPNEQFF.

The chain combines TRBV7-9 with TRBJ2-2; D is uncertain. Trimming stripped 3 bases from V and 3 bases from J, with 5 bases between. CDR3 length: 13 amino acids. CDR1 is SEHNR, CDR2 FQNEAQ, per germline (reference sequence). The CDR3 spells CASSFSDTGELFF. The CDR3 DNA sequence: TGTGCCAGCAGCTTTTCGGACACCGGGGAGCTGTTTTTT.

This sequence joins TRBV5-6 and TRBJ1-6; no firm D call. This CDR3 comprises 17 residues. CDR1 SGHDT and CDR2 YYEEEE come from the germline V gene. V gave up 0 bases and J gave up 7 bases, with 17 bases separating them. Here the CDR3 DNA reads TGTGCCAGCAGCTTGGGGCCCTTGGGGAGAGGGAATTCACCCCTCCACTTT. It translates to CASSLGPLGRGNSPLHF.

This clone was seen only a few times. The gene calls are TRBV10-3 and TRBJ1-3; no firm D call. Germline V gene data show CDR1 as ENHRY and CDR2 as SYGVKD. V was cut by 5 bases and J by 4 bases, with 12 bases left in between. This CDR3 comprises 14 residues. Here the CDR3 reads CAISPGGIGNTIYF. In nucleotides, the CDR3 is TGTGCCATCAGTCCAGGAGGCATAGGAAACACCATATATTTT.

The genes are TRBV7-8 and TRBJ2-5, with a tentative D call TRBD2 (6 bases). CDR1 and CDR2 (germline): SGHVS, FQNEAQ. Trimming stripped 4 bases from V and 2 bases from J, with 11 bases between. There are 14 residues in the CDR3. Here the CDR3 reads CASSYPGGQETQYF. CDR3 nucleotides: TGTGCCAGCAGCTACCCTGGGGGGCAAGAGACCCAGTACTTC.

This chain links TRBV18 with TRBJ2-1; D remains unclear. Germline CDR1 is KGHSH and CDR2 is LQKENI. The CDR3 has 12 residues. V was clipped by 3 bases and J by 7 bases, with 7 bases between them. The CDR3 is CASSPSRNEQFF. Written as DNA, the CDR3 is TGTGCCAGCTCACCGAGCCGGAATGAGCAGTTCTTC.